The sequence of this T cell receptor (beta chain) was determined in a study of long-term antiretroviral therapy in people with HIV. This CDR3 comprises 17 residues. Germline CDR1 LNHDA, CDR2 SQIVND (reference sequence). V was pared by 0 bases and J by 7 bases, with 19 bases between. They ran version v3.0 of the immunoSEQ assay at survey level. Using immunoSEQ multiplex PCR, the repertoire was profiled, and TCRdb retains in-frame clones only, with some absent. The repertoire has about 33,000 clones, 90% to 97% of them found once; the top ten carry 2% to 2.5%. This chain uses TRBV19 with TRBJ2-1, with D perhaps TRBD2 (5 bases). This material consisted of unsorted PBMCs, taken roughly 6.4 years after starting antiretroviral therapy. The TCR originated in a man aged 25-40 years with HIV. CDR3 nucleotides: TGTGCCAGTAGTATAGATCCCCCGAGGGAGTTCCAGAATGAGCAGTTCTTC. Protein product: CASSIDPPREFQNEQFF. The whole variable domain, remainder taken from reference TRBV19 and TRBJ2-1, is DGGITQSPKYLFRKEGQNVTLSCEQNLNHDAMYWYRQDPGQGLRLIYYSQIVNDFQKGDIAEGYSVSREKKESFPLTVTSAQKNPTAFYLCASSIDPPREFQNEQFFGPGTRLTVL.